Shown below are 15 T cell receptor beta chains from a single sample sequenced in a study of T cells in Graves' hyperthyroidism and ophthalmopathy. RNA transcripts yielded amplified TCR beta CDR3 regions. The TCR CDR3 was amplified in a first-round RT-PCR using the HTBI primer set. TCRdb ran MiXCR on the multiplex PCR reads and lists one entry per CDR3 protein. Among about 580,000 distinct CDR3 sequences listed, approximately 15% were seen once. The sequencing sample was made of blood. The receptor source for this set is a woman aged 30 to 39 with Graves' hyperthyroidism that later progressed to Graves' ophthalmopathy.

Written as DNA, the CDR3 is TGTGCTAGTGGTTTGAGCGGACCCCCAGATACGCAGTATTTT. It yields the protein CASGLSGPPDTQYF. This chain links TRBV12-5 with TRBJ2-3, with D possibly matching TRBD2 (5 bases). Germline V gene sequence: CDR1 LGHNT, CDR2 FRNRAP. Trimming left V 2 bases short and J 4 bases short, with 10 bases between. The CDR3 spans 14 residues.

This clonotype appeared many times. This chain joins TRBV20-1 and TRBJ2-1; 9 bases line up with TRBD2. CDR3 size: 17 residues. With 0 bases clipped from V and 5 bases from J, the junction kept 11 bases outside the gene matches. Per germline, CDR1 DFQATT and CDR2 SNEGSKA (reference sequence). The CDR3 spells CSARDLSWTSEDNEQFF. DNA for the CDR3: TGCAGTGCTAGAGACTTATCCTGGACTAGCGAGGACAATGAGCAGTTCTTC.

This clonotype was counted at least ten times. The CDR3 coding sequence is TGTGCCGCTAGTCTCGGGACTAGCGGGAGGACCAACCAAGAGACCCAGTACTTC. Protein sequence: CAASLGTSGRTNQETQYF. This chain uses TRBV28 with TRBJ2-5; 15 bases fit TRBD2. Germline loops: CDR1 MDHEN, CDR2 SYDVKM. The CDR3 extends over 18 amino acids. J gave up 0 bases and V 11 bases, and 13 bases lay outside the gene matches.

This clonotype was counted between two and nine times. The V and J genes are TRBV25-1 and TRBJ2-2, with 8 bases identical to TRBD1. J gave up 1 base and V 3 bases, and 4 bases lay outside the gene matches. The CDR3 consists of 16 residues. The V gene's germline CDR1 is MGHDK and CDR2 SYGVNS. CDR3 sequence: CASSERTGQNTGELFF. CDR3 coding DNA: TGTGCCAGCAGTGAGAGGACAGGGCAGAACACCGGGGAGCTGTTTTTT.

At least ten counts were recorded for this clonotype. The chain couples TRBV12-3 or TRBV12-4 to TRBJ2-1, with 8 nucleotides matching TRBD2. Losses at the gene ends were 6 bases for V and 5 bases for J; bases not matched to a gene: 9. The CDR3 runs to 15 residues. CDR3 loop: CASSPPREGDNEQFF. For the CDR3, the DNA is TGTGCCAGCAGCCCCCCACGGGAGGGAGACAATGAGCAGTTCTTC.

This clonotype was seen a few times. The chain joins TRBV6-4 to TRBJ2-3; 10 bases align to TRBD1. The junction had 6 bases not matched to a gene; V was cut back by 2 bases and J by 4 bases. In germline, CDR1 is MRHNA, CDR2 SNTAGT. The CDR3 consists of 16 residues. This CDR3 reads CASSDDRTGGPDTQYF. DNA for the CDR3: TGTGCCAGCAGTGACGATCGGACAGGGGGGCCAGATACGCAGTATTTT.

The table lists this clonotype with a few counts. CDR3: CASSPKNGRLGSSPLHF. As DNA, the CDR3 is TGTGCCAGCTCACCCAAAAATGGACGTCTAGGATCCTCACCCCTCCACTTT. The rearrangement links TRBV18 to TRBJ1-6, with D unresolved. The V end was cut by 3 bases, the J end by 10 bases, with 22 bases between. The CDR3 runs 17 residues. CDR1 is KGHSH, CDR2 LQKENI, per germline. Using reference TRBV18 and TRBJ1-6 for the parts outside the CDR3, the full variable domain is NAGVMQNPRHLVRRRGQEARLRCSPMKGHSHVYWYRQLPEEGLKFMVYLQKENIIDESGMPKERFSAEFPKEGPSILRIQQVVRGDSAAYFCASSPKNGRLGSSPLHFGNGTRLTVT.

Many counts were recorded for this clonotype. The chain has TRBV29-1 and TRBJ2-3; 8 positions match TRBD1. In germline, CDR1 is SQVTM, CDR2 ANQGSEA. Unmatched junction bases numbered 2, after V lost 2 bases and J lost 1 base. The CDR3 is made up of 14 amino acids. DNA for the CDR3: TGCAGCGTTGAATTGGACAGGGGCACAGATACGCAGTATTTT. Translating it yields CSVELDRGTDTQYF.

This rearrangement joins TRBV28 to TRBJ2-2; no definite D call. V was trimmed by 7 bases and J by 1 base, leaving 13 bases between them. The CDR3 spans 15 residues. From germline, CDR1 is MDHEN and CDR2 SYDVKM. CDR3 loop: CASTPDALNTGELFF. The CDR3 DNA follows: TGTGCCAGCACCCCGGACGCGCTGAACACCGGGGAGCTGTTTTTT. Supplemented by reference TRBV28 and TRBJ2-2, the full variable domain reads DVKVTQSSRYLVKRTGEKVFLECVQDMDHENMFWYRQDPGLGLRLIYFSYDVKMKEKGDIPEGYSVSREKKERFSLILESASTNQTSMYLCASTPDALNTGELFFGEGSRLTVL.

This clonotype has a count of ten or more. The DNA for the CDR3 is TGTGCCAGCAGCTTTTTTACTAGCGGCAATGAGCAGTTCTTC. Translation gives CASSFFTSGNEQFF. V and J are TRBV5-8 and TRBJ2-1, with 8 bases matching TRBD2. CDR1 is SGHTS, CDR2 YDEGEE, per germline. The CDR3 contains 14 residues. The V gene end was trimmed by 2 bases and the J gene end by 6 bases; junction bases not matched to a gene: 4. Full variable domain (rest looked up from reference TRBV5-8 and TRBJ2-1): EAGVTQSPTHLIKTRGQQATLRCSPISGHTSVYWYQQALGLGLQFLLWYDEGEERNRGNFPPRFSGRQFPNYSSELNVNALELEDSALYLCASSFFTSGNEQFFGPGTRLTVL.

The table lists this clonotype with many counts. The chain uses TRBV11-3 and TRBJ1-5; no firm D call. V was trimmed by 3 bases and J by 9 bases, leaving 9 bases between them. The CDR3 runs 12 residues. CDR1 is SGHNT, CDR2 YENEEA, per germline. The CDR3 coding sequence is TGTGCCAGCAGCTTTGAATCAGGGCCCCAGCATTTT. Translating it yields CASSFESGPQHF.

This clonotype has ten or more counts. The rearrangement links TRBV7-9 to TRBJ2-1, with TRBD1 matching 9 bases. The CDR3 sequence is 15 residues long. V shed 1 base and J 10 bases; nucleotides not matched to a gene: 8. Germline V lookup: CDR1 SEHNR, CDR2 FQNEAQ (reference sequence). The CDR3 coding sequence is TGTGCCAGCAGCTTAGGGGACAGGGAAGGGAAAGAGCAGTTCTTC. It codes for CASSLGDREGKEQFF.

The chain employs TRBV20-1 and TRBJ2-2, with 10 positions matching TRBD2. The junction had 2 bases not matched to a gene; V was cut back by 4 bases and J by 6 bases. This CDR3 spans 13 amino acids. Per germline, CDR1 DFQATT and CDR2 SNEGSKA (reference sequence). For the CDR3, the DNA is TGCAGTGCTAAGCGGGGGGGTGCCGGGGAGCTGTTTTTT. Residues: CSAKRGGAGELFF.

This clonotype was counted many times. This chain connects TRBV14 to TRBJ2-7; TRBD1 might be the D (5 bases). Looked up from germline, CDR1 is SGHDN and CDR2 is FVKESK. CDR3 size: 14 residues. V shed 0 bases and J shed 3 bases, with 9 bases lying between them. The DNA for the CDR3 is TGTGCCAGCAGCCAAGAACCAGGGTACTACGAGCAGTACTTC. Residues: CASSQEPGYYEQYF.

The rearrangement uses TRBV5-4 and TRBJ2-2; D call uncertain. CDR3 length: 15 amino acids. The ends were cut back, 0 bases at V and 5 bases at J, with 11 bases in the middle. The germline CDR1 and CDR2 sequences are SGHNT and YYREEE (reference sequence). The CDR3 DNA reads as TGTGCCAGCAGCTTGGGGGGAACCCCTACCGGGGAGCTGTTTTTT. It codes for CASSLGGTPTGELFF.